This passage covers 12 T cell receptor beta chains from one sample sequenced in a study of T cell changes during pregnancy in multiple sclerosis. Data came from immunoSEQ multiplex PCR; TCRdb stores just in-frame clones and leaves some out. Among around 63,000 clones listed, roughly 91% were seen once. This sample comprised peripheral blood, obtained in the third trimester of pregnancy. These receptors came from a female donor in good health, enrolled as a control in a pregnancy study.

This rearrangement joins TRBV21-1 to TRBJ1-3; the table names TRBD1, a call not compared with the DNA. TRBV21-1 is a recognized pseudogene. This CDR3 has 15 amino acids. The CDR3 DNA reads as TGTGCCAGCAGCAGGGACAGGGGTTCTGGAAACACCATATATTTT. Its translation is CASSRDRGSGNTIYF.

The rearrangement joins TRBV11-2 to TRBJ2-3, with D perhaps TRBD2 (5 bases). The germline gives CDR1 SGHAT, CDR2 FQNNGV. Trimming cost V 5 bases and J 0 bases, with 12 bases left between them. The length of the CDR3 is 15 residues. The CDR3 DNA follows: TGTGCCAGCAGCCGTCGCGGGTCTAGCACAGATACGCAGTATTTT. It encodes CASSRRGSSTDTQYF.

V usage is TRBV2 and J usage is TRBJ1-4; TRBD1 matches 7 bases. V gave up 10 bases and J gave up 7 bases; unmatched junction bases: 18. The CDR3 runs 16 residues. Per germline, CDR1 SNHLY and CDR2 FYNNEI. CDR3 bases: TGTGCCACTGGTCAGGGGGACAAGGCTTTAGGTGAAAAACTGTTTTTT. Protein product: CATGQGDKALGEKLFF.

The chain joins TRBV29-1 to TRBJ1-2; possible D gene TRBD1, 5 bases. There are 16 residues in the CDR3. Germline loops: CDR1 SQVTM, CDR2 ANQGSEA. V lost 1 base, J lost 5 bases, and 20 bases lay in between. This CDR3 is CSVEGSDSKAEYGYTF. The DNA for the CDR3 is TGCAGCGTTGAAGGAAGTGACAGTAAGGCCGAGTATGGCTACACCTTC.

This chain uses TRBV11-2 with TRBJ1-1; 7 positions match TRBD1. The CDR3 spans 14 residues. Unmatched junction bases numbered 4, after V lost 5 bases and J lost 1 base. Germline assignment: CDR1 SGHAT and CDR2 FQNNGV. The DNA of the CDR3 is TGTGCCAGCAGCGAACAGGGGAAGAACACTGAAGCTTTCTTT. It yields the protein CASSEQGKNTEAFF. Variable domain in full (rest from reference TRBV11-2 and TRBJ1-1): EAGVAQSPRYKIIEKRQSVAFWCNPISGHATLYWYQQILGQGPKLLIQFQNNGVVDDSQLPKDRFSAERLKGVDSTLKIQPAKLEDSAVYLCASSEQGKNTEAFFGQGTRLTVV.

The table lists this clone with a count of one. The chain is built from TRBV5-4 and TRBJ2-3; the D gene is possibly TRBD2 (6 bases). Germline V lookup: CDR1 SGHNT, CDR2 YYREEE (reference sequence). CDR3 size: 15 residues. V dropped 4 bases and J dropped 1 base, with 13 bases sitting between them. DNA of the CDR3: TGTGCCAGCAGCCGGGACTCTACCGGCACAGATACGCAGTATTTT. Translating gives CASSRDSTGTDTQYF.

The chain combines TRBV1 with TRBJ1-1. TRBV1 is designated a pseudogene. The CDR3 is 12 amino acids. CDR3: CTIGGSNTEAFF. The CDR3 nucleotides are TGCACCATCGGGGGTTCGAACACTGAAGCTTTCTTT.

The chain is built from TRBV4-1 and TRBJ2-2, with 9 nucleotides matching TRBD2. V lost 1 base to trimming and J lost 2 bases; unmatched junction nucleotides: 5. The CDR3 is 17 residues long. The germline V gene encodes CDR1 MGHRA and CDR2 YSYEKL. CDR3 coding DNA: TGCGCCAGCAGCCAAGGATCTCTAGCGGGAAACACCGGGGAGCTGTTTTTT. Encoded protein: CASSQGSLAGNTGELFF.

The chain employs TRBV6-1 and TRBJ2-7, with D perhaps TRBD2 (5 bases). Per the germline V gene, CDR1 is MNHNS and CDR2 is SASEGT. Trimming left V 5 bases short and J 9 bases short, with 11 bases between. This CDR3 is 11 amino acids long. In DNA, the CDR3 is TGTGCCAGCAGTACCGGGAATTCGCAGTACTTC. Translating gives CASSTGNSQYF.

The V gene is TRBV6-5, the J gene TRBJ2-7; weak D call: TRBD1 (6 bases). V dropped 5 bases and J dropped 2 bases, with 13 bases sitting between them. Germline V lookup: CDR1 MNHEY, CDR2 SVGAGI. This CDR3 is 14 amino acids long. The CDR3 loop reads CASSRQDKTYEQYF. CDR3 nucleotide sequence: TGTGCCAGCAGTCGACAGGACAAAACCTACGAGCAGTACTTC.

This chain uses TRBV5-1 with TRBJ2-7; tentatively, D is TRBD2 (6 bases). This CDR3 spans 15 amino acids. The germline V and J ends were trimmed by 7 bases and 3 bases, with 20 bases remaining between them. The germline gives CDR1 SGHRS, CDR2 YFSETQ. The CDR3 spells CASAKEGRKVYEQYF. The CDR3 coding sequence is TGCGCCAGCGCCAAGGAGGGGCGAAAGGTCTACGAGCAGTACTTC.

The rearrangement uses TRBV29-1 and TRBJ2-7; D perhaps matches TRBD2 (6 bases). This CDR3 contains 12 residues. V was clipped by 6 bases and J by 2 bases, with 11 bases between them. Germline CDR1 and CDR2: SQVTM and ANQGSEA. CDR3 region: CSVVGGTYEQYF. For the CDR3, the DNA is TGCAGCGTGGTGGGGGGAACCTACGAGCAGTACTTC.